These 14 T cell receptor beta chains were sequenced from one sample in a study of cytomegalovirus exposure and HLA in healthy donors. Clones were sequenced by immunoSEQ multiplex PCR, and TCRdb holds only the in-frame ones, with some missing. The sample consists of tens of thousands of clones, under 95% of them appearing once. The specimen was PBMCs. These receptors all stem from a woman under 30 in good health and CMV-seronegative.

The V gene is TRBV7-2, the J gene TRBJ1-2, with unresolved D. Per germline, CDR1 SGHTA and CDR2 FQGNSA. This CDR3 is built from 13 residues. V lost 6 bases and J lost 2, with 10 bases in between. CDR3 DNA: TGTGCCAGCAGTCCCCTCGGGAACTATGGCTACACCTTC. The encoded protein is CASSPLGNYGYTF.

The table lists this clone with a count of one. The chain is built from TRBV11-2 and TRBJ2-5; weak D call: TRBD1 (5 bases). The V end was cut by 0 bases, the J end by 1 base, with 9 bases between. Germline V gene lookup returns CDR1 SGHAT and CDR2 FQNNGV. This CDR3 has 15 amino acids. The CDR3 DNA sequence: TGTGCCAGCAGCTTAGATGACAGCCCCCAAGAGACCCAGTACTTC. Its protein is CASSLDDSPQETQYF.

This rearrangement joins TRBV10-1 to TRBJ2-1; D perhaps matches TRBD2 (6 bases). V gave up 2 bases and J gave up 5 bases, with 13 bases separating them. Germline V lookup: CDR1 WNHNN, CDR2 SYGVQD (reference sequence). The CDR3 consists of 15 residues. The CDR3 protein is CASSEASSANNEQFF. CDR3 DNA: TGCGCCAGCAGTGAGGCGTCTAGCGCCAACAATGAGCAGTTCTTC.

This clone was recorded only once. The rearrangement uses TRBV2 and TRBJ1-1, with 10 bases identical to TRBD1. Germline lookup yields CDR1 SNHLY and CDR2 FYNNEI. The CDR3 is made up of 13 amino acids. V lost 8 bases and J lost 4; bases outside the gene matches: 4. The CDR3 is CASPRTGGTEAFF. The DNA for the CDR3 is TGTGCCAGCCCTAGGACAGGGGGCACTGAAGCTTTCTTT.

The CDR3, as DNA: TGTGCCAGTAGTAACCAGGGGGCCGGGGAGCTGTTTTTT. It codes for CASSNQGAGELFF. The rearrangement links TRBV19 to TRBJ2-2, with 7 bases aligning to TRBD1. Per germline, CDR1 LNHDA and CDR2 SQIVND (reference sequence). J lost 6 bases, V lost 4 bases, and 2 bases had no gene match. The CDR3 runs 13 residues.

This chain uses TRBV11-2 with TRBJ2-7; perhaps TRBD2 as D (6 bases). Germline V gene lookup returns CDR1 SGHAT and CDR2 FQNNGV. V was clipped by 5 bases and J by 6 bases, with 11 bases between them. This CDR3 comprises 12 residues. CDR3 residues: CASSLGGFEQYF. The CDR3 DNA is TGTGCCAGCAGCCTGGGGGGTTTCGAGCAGTACTTC.

The gene calls are TRBV28 and TRBJ1-1, with TRBD1 as a possible D gene (5 bases). Germline CDR1 MDHEN, CDR2 SYDVKM. The V and J ends lost 6 bases and 4 bases respectively, with 18 bases between them. This CDR3 comprises 15 residues. The CDR3 DNA follows: TGTGCCAGCAGCACCGGGGGAATTCAACGCACTGAAGCTTTCTTT. Translating gives CASSTGGIQRTEAFF.

This chain links TRBV27 with TRBJ1-2; possible D gene TRBD1, 6 bases. The ends were cut back, 10 bases at V and 8 bases at J, with 26 bases in the middle. The germline V gene has CDR1 MNHEY and CDR2 SMNVEV (reference sequence). The CDR3 consists of 15 residues. CDR3: CAISGSATGDMGYTF. As DNA, the CDR3 is TGTGCCATCTCCGGCAGCGCGACAGGCGATATGGGCTACACCTTC.

The rearrangement uses TRBV10-3 and TRBJ2-2; D perhaps matches TRBD1 (6 bases). Per the germline V gene, CDR1 is ENHRY and CDR2 is SYGVKD. CDR3 length equals 17 residues. Trimming left V 0 bases short and J 4 bases short, with 15 bases between. The CDR3: CAISESFRGESTGELFF. The CDR3 DNA is TGTGCCATCAGTGAGTCCTTCAGGGGCGAGAGCACCGGGGAGCTGTTTTTT.

The CDR3 is CASSSGQISYEQYF. CDR3 coding DNA: TGTGCCAGCAGCTCCGGACAGATCTCCTACGAGCAGTACTTC. The chain uses TRBV7-3 and TRBJ2-7, with a weak D call TRBD1 (6 bases). Trimming took 4 bases from V and 0 from J, leaving 10 bases between them. From germline, CDR1 is SGHTA and CDR2 FQGTGA. This CDR3 comprises 14 residues.

The V gene is TRBV28, the J gene TRBJ2-2; no firm D call. Germline V gene data show CDR1 as MDHEN and CDR2 as SYDVKM. CDR3 length equals 13 residues. V lost 3 bases, J lost 6 bases, and 8 bases lay in between. The DNA for the CDR3 is TGTGCCAGCAGTTTTACTCCCCCCGGGGAGCTGTTTTTT. The encoded protein is CASSFTPPGELFF.

V gene TRBV18 combines with J gene TRBJ1-1; 7 bases fit TRBD1. Germline assignment: CDR1 KGHSH and CDR2 LQKENI. This CDR3 is 15 amino acids long. Trimming removed 3 bases from V and 0 bases from J; junction bases left unmatched: 4. DNA for the CDR3: TGTGCCAGCTCACCCCCGGGACAGTTGAACACTGAAGCTTTCTTT. Translated, it gives CASSPPGQLNTEAFF.

The chain couples TRBV6-1 to TRBJ2-5; possible D gene TRBD2, 6 bases. The CDR3 contains 13 residues. The V and J ends lost 8 bases and 5 bases respectively, with 15 bases between them. CDR1 is MNHNS and CDR2 is SASEGT in the germline V gene. The CDR3 DNA reads TGTGCCAGCCTCCCCGGGGGATGGGAGACCCAGTACTTC. Translating gives CASLPGGWETQYF.

The rearrangement uses TRBV6-5 and TRBJ1-1; 7 nucleotides line up with TRBD1. This CDR3 contains 13 residues. CDR1 and CDR2 (germline): MNHEY, SVGAGI. V trimming: 6 bases; J trimming: 5 bases; junction bases outside the gene matches: 6. DNA of the CDR3: TGTGCCAGCAGCGTAGGGGGCCTTACTGAAGCTTTCTTT. Encoded protein: CASSVGGLTEAFF.